Each of the 21 T cell receptor beta chains below was sequenced from the same sample in a study of Graves' ophthalmopathy and Graves' hyperthyroidism. Amplification targeted the TCR beta CDR3 regions, with RNA transcripts as the source material. RT-PCR in the first round used HTBI primers; a second-round multiplex PCR followed. TCRdb re-analysed the multiplex PCR reads in MiXCR, keeping a single row per CDR3 protein. The sample holds more than 300,000 distinct CDR3 sequences; 15% to 20% are singletons and the top ten take roughly 2.3%. The sequencing input was peripheral blood. These receptors came from an adult woman with stable Graves' hyperthyroidism.

This clonotype was seen many times. J is TRBJ2-7 and V is TRBV30; 11 nucleotides agree with TRBD2. Germline CDR1 is GTSNPN and CDR2 is SVGIG (reference sequence). The V and J ends lost 3 bases and 4 bases, in that order; junction bases with no gene match: 8. CDR3 length equals 15 residues. CDR3 in DNA: TGTGCCTGGAGGGGGGCAGGGACTAGCGGATACGAGCAGTACTTC. This encodes CAWRGAGTSGYEQYF.

This clonotype has a count of ten or more. The chain joins TRBV19 to TRBJ1-1; 7 bases are a match to TRBD1. Trimming took 4 bases from V and 0 from J; bases not matched to a gene: 8. This CDR3 region has 16 residues. The germline V gene has CDR1 LNHDA and CDR2 SQIVND (reference sequence). The CDR3 is CASSTAGTVMNTEAFF. The CDR3, as DNA: TGTGCCAGTAGTACCGCCGGGACAGTCATGAACACTGAAGCTTTCTTT.

This clonotype was observed many times. This rearrangement joins TRBV20-1 to TRBJ2-5; D not certain. Germline values: CDR1 DFQATT, CDR2 SNEGSKA (reference sequence). Trimming took 4 bases from V and 1 from J, leaving 13 bases between them. The CDR3 runs 14 residues. CDR3 DNA: TGCAGTGCTAACGAGCCGGGTCTCCAAGAGACCCAGTACTTC. Translated: CSANEPGLQETQYF.

J is TRBJ2-6 and V is TRBV5-6; D is perhaps TRBD1 (6 bases). V lost 1 base, J lost 2 bases, and 16 bases lay in between. The CDR3 totals 18 residues. CDR1 and CDR2 (germline): SGHDT, YYEEEE. Here the CDR3 DNA reads TGTGCCAGCAGCTTGTCTGGGGGCGCATCAGCTGGGGCCAACGTCCTGACTTTC. Amino acids: CASSLSGGASAGANVLTF. Full variable domain (outside the CDR3, taken from reference TRBV5-6 and TRBJ2-6): DAGVTQSPTHLIKTRGQQVTLRCSPKSGHDTVSWYQQALGQGPQFIFQYYEEEERQRGNFPDRFSGHQFPNYSSELNVNALLLGDSALYLCASSLSGGASAGANVLTFGAGSRLTVL.

In its sample, this clonotype was seen many times. The chain combines TRBV19 with TRBJ2-2, with 11 bases identical to TRBD2. The CDR3 loop spans 18 amino acids. Looked up from germline, CDR1 is LNHDA and CDR2 is SQIVND (reference sequence). Trimming removed 1 base from V and 3 bases from J; junction bases left unmatched: 7. CDR3 protein: CASSIGPGSGRDTGELFF. CDR3 coding DNA: TGTGCCAGTAGTATAGGCCCCGGTAGCGGGAGGGACACCGGGGAGCTGTTTTTT.

This clonotype was observed many times. This sequence joins TRBV10-3 and TRBJ2-7; 7 nucleotides line up with TRBD1. Germline CDR1 reads ENHRY; CDR2 reads SYGVKD. V dropped 4 bases and J dropped 2; count of bases not matched to a gene: 2. CDR3 length: 13 amino acids. The CDR3 DNA follows: TGTGCCATCAGTGGGGGGACAGCCTACGAGCAGTACTTC. Its protein is CAISGGTAYEQYF.

This clonotype was counted many times. V is TRBV28 and J is TRBJ2-7; D is perhaps TRBD1 (6 bases). The V end lost 2 bases, the J end lost 4 bases, and 12 bases lay between the germline ends. CDR3 length: 14 residues. CDR1 is MDHEN and CDR2 is SYDVKM in the germline V gene. The CDR3 bases are TGTGCCAGCAGTTTACAGGGACACCCTTACGAGCAGTACTTC. Amino acid sequence: CASSLQGHPYEQYF.

This chain joins TRBV12-3 or TRBV12-4 and TRBJ1-1; TRBD1 might be the D (5 bases). The CDR3 length is 14 residues. Trimming took 7 bases from V and 6 from J, leaving 18 bases between them. Written as DNA, the CDR3 is TGTGCCAGCACCCAAAGGACGGGGGACGCTGAAGCTTTCTTT. Encoded protein: CASTQRTGDAEAFF.

This clonotype came up many times. V gene TRBV7-2 combines with J gene TRBJ1-2; the D is unclear. The CDR3 spans 13 residues. The V end lost 5 bases, the J end lost 3 bases, and 10 bases lay between the germline ends. From germline, CDR1 is SGHTA and CDR2 FQGNSA. The CDR3 DNA sequence: TGTGCCAGCAGCCTTAACAGTCACTATGGCTACACCTTC. Translating gives CASSLNSHYGYTF.

This clonotype was found many times. The chain links TRBV7-8 to TRBJ2-7; no clear D. CDR1 and CDR2 (germline): SGHVS, FQNEAQ. The CDR3 spans 15 residues. V was shortened by 1 base and J by 2 bases, with 12 bases between the two germline ends. The CDR3 sequence is CASSLGRTRTYEQYF. For the CDR3, the DNA is TGTGCCAGCAGCTTAGGTCGGACGCGAACCTACGAGCAGTACTTC.

This clonotype is a singleton in its sample. It may be a read error: a sequence one base away is much more abundant. The chain employs TRBV4-1 and TRBJ1-3; the D gene is possibly TRBD1 (5 bases). Trimming left V 4 bases short and J 0 bases short, with 13 bases between. Looked up from germline, CDR1 is MGHRA and CDR2 is YSYEKL. This CDR3 is 16 amino acids long. CDR3 nucleotide sequence: TGCGCCAGCAGCCTAGTTCACAGGAGCTCTGGAAACACCATATATTTT. Translation gives CASSLVHRSSGNTIYF.

This clonotype was counted a few times. The CDR3 DNA reads as TGTGCCACCCAGGACGGGGGGGATCTGGGCTACACCTTC. This gives the protein CATQDGGDLGYTF. The rearrangement uses TRBV6-1 and TRBJ1-2, with D possibly matching TRBD1 (5 bases). The CDR3 sequence is 13 residues long. In germline, CDR1 is MNHNS, CDR2 SASEGT. Between the trimmed V and J ends, which lost 10 bases and 8 bases, there was a span of 20 bases.

This clonotype has at least ten counts. The chain employs TRBV29-1 and TRBJ1-1; possible D gene TRBD1, 5 bases. Germline V CDR1 and CDR2: SQVTM, ANQGSEA. The V end was cut by 7 bases, the J end by 3 bases, with 12 bases between. The CDR3 is 12 residues long. CDR3 sequence: CSGGAGDTEAFF. The CDR3 DNA sequence: TGCAGCGGTGGGGCGGGGGACACTGAAGCTTTCTTT.

Ten or more counts support this clonotype. This chain uses TRBV19 with TRBJ2-2; 11 bases are a match to TRBD2. With V trimmed by 5 bases and J by 5 bases, 4 bases remained unmatched. The CDR3 has 15 amino acids. CDR1 and CDR2 from the germline V gene are LNHDA and SQIVND (reference sequence). The CDR3 loop is CASSALAGVTGELFF. In DNA, the CDR3 is TGTGCCAGTAGTGCACTAGCGGGAGTAACCGGGGAGCTGTTTTTT.

Only a few counts were recorded for this clonotype. V gene TRBV18 combines with J gene TRBJ2-7; TRBD1 aligns across 8 bases. With V trimmed by 0 bases and J by 5 bases, 6 bases remained unmatched. Germline lookup yields CDR1 KGHSH and CDR2 LQKENI. The CDR3 spans 15 residues. The CDR3 nucleotides read TGTGCCAGCTCACCACCGGGACAGGATGCCGACGAGCAGTACTTC. Encoded protein: CASSPPGQDADEQYF.

This clonotype was seen at least ten times. This rearrangement joins TRBV9 to TRBJ2-7; TRBD2 matches at 8 bases. The CDR3 length is 16 residues. Germline values: CDR1 SGDLS, CDR2 YYNGEE. V gave up 4 bases and J gave up 2 bases; unmatched junction bases: 11. CDR3 sequence (DNA): TGTGCCAGCAGCCCCGCGAGCGGGGGCTGGACCTACGAGCAGTACTTC. Its translation: CASSPASGGWTYEQYF. Full variable domain (rest looked up from reference TRBV9 and TRBJ2-7): DSGVTQTPKHLITATGQRVTLRCSPRSGDLSVYWYQQSLDQGLQFLIQYYNGEERAKGNILERFSAQQFPDLHSELNLSSLELGDSALYFCASSPASGGWTYEQYFGPGTRLTVT.

The J gene is TRBJ1-1, the V gene TRBV4-1, with D possibly being TRBD1 (5 bases). V was cut by 0 bases and J by 10 bases, with 9 bases left in between. The CDR3 has 12 residues. The germline gives CDR1 MGHRA, CDR2 YSYEKL. The DNA for the CDR3 is TGCGCCAGCAGCCAAGATGGGACCGGAGCTTTCTTT. Its translation is CASSQDGTGAFF.

For this clonotype: Given a much more abundant clone one base away, this may be a read error. The CDR3 end shows no conserved phenylalanine or tryptophan, and so a read error is likely. The chain has TRBV12-3 or TRBV12-4 and TRBJ2-2, with D uncertain. CDR3 size: 15 residues. V gave up 5 bases and J gave up 3 bases, with 13 bases separating them. The CDR3 DNA reads as TGTGCCAGCAGTGTAGGCTCCCGAGACACCGGGGAGCTGTTTTTG. Amino acid sequence: CASSVGSRDTGELFL.

Many counts were recorded for this clonotype. As DNA, the CDR3 is TGTGCCAGCAGTTTAGCCGGGACCGCCCGTACCGGGGAGCTGTTTTTT. Translated, it gives CASSLAGTARTGELFF. The gene calls are TRBV12-3 or TRBV12-4 and TRBJ2-2; either TRBD1 or TRBD2 may fit D (5 bases each). This CDR3 spans 16 amino acids. Trimming removed 0 bases from V and 5 bases from J, with 13 bases in between.

The V and J genes are TRBV29-1 and TRBJ2-7; 11 bases agree with TRBD1. The CDR3 totals 14 residues. Trimming cost V 1 base and J 2 bases; bases outside gene matches: 1. The V gene's germline CDR1 is SQVTM and CDR2 ANQGSEA. The CDR3 DNA reads as TGCAGCGTTGAAGGGGACAGGGGGACCTACGAGCAGTACTTC. The encoded protein is CSVEGDRGTYEQYF.

This clonotype was recorded at least ten times. A read error may explain this, as a much larger clone is one base away. The chain couples TRBV10-3 to TRBJ2-5; D may be TRBD2 (6 bases). With 2 bases removed from V and 1 base from J, the gap between germline ends came to 11 bases. The V gene's germline CDR1 is ENHRY and CDR2 SYGVKD. The CDR3 loop spans 15 amino acids. CDR3: CAISEAGGVQETQYF. CDR3 DNA: TGTGCCATCAGTGAGGCTGGCGGGGTCCAAGAGACCCAGTACTTC.